This TCR beta chain was sequenced for a study of identical twins. Study-level points and caveats: One should note that invariant MAIT and iNKT cells could partly confound zero-insertion analyses. Instead of following the same donors, the conclusions were based on cross-sectional statistical analysis.

V gave up 0 bases and J gave up 2 bases, with 24 bases separating them. The CDR3 contains 19 residues. Looked up from germline, CDR1 is SGHRS and CDR2 is YFSETQ. The table lists this clonotype with a few counts. No antigen is known for it. Each CDR3 protein is one row after TCRdb ran MiXCR on the 5' RACE reads. Here the sample spans about 660,000 distinct CDR3 sequences, approximately 9% being singletons. These data were also reused for a study on yellow fever vaccine responses in identical twins. That paper states: As reported, the vaccine T cell response of twins seemed partly convergent and partly personalized.

Sequenced input: PBMCs. This receptor was obtained from a young woman in good health. The V and J genes are TRBV5-1 and TRBJ2-7; a possible D gene is TRBD1 (6 bases). CDR3 protein: CASSLASLINDRLPYEQYF. Written as DNA, the CDR3 is TGCGCCAGCAGCTTGGCCTCCCTTATTAATGACAGGCTCCCCTACGAGCAGTACTTC.